The source of this TCR beta chain is a study of blood T cell repertoires in COVID-19. The wider study: Acute and convalescent COVID-19 samples came from the United States, Italy and Spain. PBMCs, B-cell-depleted T cells, or T cells were the source of the cDNA or gDNA that made up the material.

Per the original methods: Nucleated cell number was recorded as an estimate derived from reference gene primer amplification. Here immunoSEQ multiplex PCR was the method, and the copy in TCRdb shows in-frame clones only, minus some. That table supplies the V and J calls and clone size; D and trimming were determined from the DNA. The sample consists of about 82,000 clones, 80% of them appearing once. This clone has more than one count but fewer than ten. Germline V gives CDR1 LNHDA, CDR2 SQIVND (reference sequence). Trimming at V came to 4 bases and at J to 3 bases, leaving 11 bases not matched to a gene. This CDR3 region has 19 residues.

Material: peripheral blood. The chain employs TRBV19 and TRBJ2-3; the match to TRBD2 covers 15 bases. The receptor's source is a woman aged 35 to 49 with active or convalescent COVID-19. CDR3 in DNA: TGTGCCAGTAGTAGGCAAGGGACTAGCGGGGGGTATGAGACAGATACGCAGTATTTT. Amino acid sequence: CASSRQGTSGGYETDTQYF.